This T cell receptor beta chain comes out of a study of T cells expressing NK-cell markers. About the research overall: Seven donors tested HCMV-seropositive and one tested seronegative among the eight sequenced.

About this clonotype: What it binds is not known.

TCRdb re-called the 5' RACE reads and shows each CDR3 protein once, DNA omitted. The sample's table shows some 390,000 distinct CDR3 sequences. Germline V lookup: CDR1 MGHRA, CDR2 YSYEKL. The CDR3 is made up of 16 amino acids. Study-level findings and limits: Dominance of the CD3+CD56-NKG2C+ fraction by these clonotypes also held in several donors. What remained unclear was the HCMV specificity of expanded NKG2C+ T cell clones.

Sequencing used blood T cells: a sorted CD56 or NKG2C T cell subset, CD4+ or CD8+ T cells, or bulk PBMC T cells (not recorded which). The V call is TRBV4-1, the J call TRBJ1-1; TCRdb's D call, TRBD1, is unchecked because there is no DNA. This TCR was sampled from a woman between 50 and 59 years old in good health. The CDR3 loop reads CASSHHGTRANTEAFF.